What follows are 14 T cell receptor beta chains derived from one specimen sequenced in a study of CD8+ T cells in alopecia areata. Treatment denoted: oral pan-JAK inhibitor, 5-10 mg twice daily. Investigators isolated RNA and reverse transcribed it into cDNA to act as the sequencing template. The repertoire was sequenced with immunoSEQ multiplex PCR; TCRdb's copy has only in-frame clones and lacks some. The table includes some 42,000 clones, 80% to 95% detected once. This specimen consisted of CD8+ T cells sorted from blood, obtained at week 24, from a patient treated with tofacitinib. The receptors were sampled from a human donor with alopecia areata.

The V call is TRBV29-1, the J call TRBJ2-1; D is undetermined. The V gene's germline CDR1 is SQVTM and CDR2 ANQGSEA. Trimming took off 6 bases at V and 6 bases at J, with 18 bases between the two ends. CDR3 length equals 14 residues. The CDR3 nucleotides read TGCAGCGTAAAGGGCCTAGAGTCAAGCAATGAGCAGTTCTTC. Encoded protein: CSVKGLESSNEQFF.

The rearrangement uses TRBV7-9 and TRBJ2-7; D may be TRBD2 (5 bases). V was shortened by 5 bases and J by 5 bases, with 10 bases between the two germline ends. The CDR3 loop spans 12 amino acids. In germline, CDR1 is SEHNR, CDR2 FQNEAQ (reference sequence). CDR3 DNA: TGTGCCAGCAGCGGACTGTCGCACGAGCAGTACTTC. This translates into CASSGLSHEQYF.

In its sample, this clone was seen once. The chain has TRBV10-3 and TRBJ1-3, with no clear D. The V end lost 2 bases, the J end lost 0 bases, and 14 bases lay between the germline ends. Per germline, CDR1 ENHRY and CDR2 SYGVKD. This CDR3 is 17 amino acids long. CDR3: CAISERDTTASGNTIYF. The CDR3 nucleotides are TGTGCCATCAGTGAGCGCGATACAACAGCCTCTGGAAACACCATATATTTT.

The chain joins TRBV25-1 to TRBJ2-7, with TRBD2 as a possible D gene (6 bases). Germline values: CDR1 MGHDK, CDR2 SYGVNS. The CDR3 runs to 12 residues. Trimming left V 8 bases short and J 6 bases short, with 14 bases between. CDR3 amino acids: CASLEGLGEQYF. The CDR3 region has the DNA TGTGCCAGCCTGGAGGGCCTCGGCGAGCAGTACTTC.

CDR3 residues: CASSQEADGTGWYEQYF. The DNA for the CDR3 is TGCGCCAGCAGCCAAGAAGCAGACGGGACAGGGTGGTACGAGCAGTACTTC. The rearrangement links TRBV4-3 to TRBJ2-7; 9 bases are a match to TRBD1. Germline V lookup: CDR1 LGHNA, CDR2 YSLEER. This CDR3 spans 17 amino acids. V gave up 0 bases and J gave up 4 bases; unmatched junction bases: 10.

This CDR3 reads CASSEATALYEQYF. CDR3 DNA sequence: TGTGCCAGCAGCGAGGCGACGGCCCTCTACGAGCAGTACTTC. This rearrangement joins TRBV7-2 to TRBJ2-7, with unresolved D. The V end lost 5 bases, the J end lost 3 bases, and 14 bases lay between the germline ends. Germline V gene lookup returns CDR1 SGHTA and CDR2 FQGNSA. This CDR3 comprises 14 residues.

V is TRBV29-1 and J is TRBJ2-1; D not resolved. Germline V gene data show CDR1 as SQVTM and CDR2 as ANQGSEA. The CDR3 covers 15 residues. With 4 bases removed from V and 0 bases from J, the gap between germline ends came to 13 bases. DNA for the CDR3: TGCAGCGTTGCCCTGGAGTTGAGCTCCTACAATGAGCAGTTCTTC. Protein sequence: CSVALELSSYNEQFF.

The chain uses TRBV15 and TRBJ2-3, with 11 nucleotides matching TRBD2. V shed 1 base and J 2 bases; nucleotides not matched to a gene: 2. In germline, CDR1 is LNHNV, CDR2 YYDKDF (reference sequence). CDR3 length equals 16 residues. The CDR3 here is CATSRGLAGNTDTQYF. Written as DNA, the CDR3 is TGTGCCACCAGCAGAGGACTAGCGGGGAACACAGATACGCAGTATTTT.

The V and J genes are TRBV7-9 and TRBJ2-2, with 13 bases aligning to TRBD2. The CDR3 extends over 17 amino acids. V was clipped by 5 bases and J by 7 bases; unmatched bases: 10. CDR1 SEHNR and CDR2 FQNEAQ come from the germline V gene (reference sequence). CDR3 nucleotide sequence: TGTGCCAGCAGCGCAAGGACTAGCGGGGGAGTCGTCGGGGAGCTGTTTTTT. Translating it yields CASSARTSGGVVGELFF.

The chain uses TRBV10-3 and TRBJ1-2, with 10 positions matching TRBD1. Germline loops: CDR1 ENHRY, CDR2 SYGVKD. V gave up 6 bases and J gave up 8 bases; unmatched junction bases: 6. The CDR3 spans 13 residues. The CDR3 nucleotides read TGTGCCATCAGGATCCGGGACAGGGGAGGCTACACCTTC. Residues: CAIRIRDRGGYTF.

The V call is TRBV19, the J call TRBJ2-3; 10 bases agree with TRBD1. The germline V gene has CDR1 LNHDA and CDR2 SQIVND (reference sequence). V shed 7 bases, J shed 3 bases, and the junction held 4 bases outside the gene matches. This CDR3 has 14 residues. CDR3 DNA sequence: TGTGCCAGTAAAGGGACAGGGGAGACAGATACGCAGTATTTT. As protein: CASKGTGETDTQYF. The full variable domain, its missing parts supplied by reference TRBV19 and TRBJ2-3, is DGGITQSPKYLFRKEGQNVTLSCEQNLNHDAMYWYRQDPGQGLRLIYYSQIVNDFQKGDIAEGYSVSREKKESFPLTVTSAQKNPTAFYLCASKGTGETDTQYFGPGTRLTVL.

The chain is built from TRBV27 and TRBJ2-5; D may match TRBD1 or TRBD2 (5 bases each). This CDR3 comprises 16 residues. From germline, CDR1 is MNHEY and CDR2 SMNVEV (reference sequence). Trimming removed 5 bases at V and 5 bases at J, with 21 bases between. DNA of the CDR3: TGTGCCAGCAGTCCCGGGACCGCGGTGGAAGAGGAGACCCAGTACTTC. Translation: CASSPGTAVEEETQYF.

V gene TRBV7-2 combines with J gene TRBJ2-1; 9 nucleotides align to TRBD2. The V gene's germline CDR1 is SGHTA and CDR2 FQGNSA. CDR3 length: 17 amino acids. The V segment lost 3 bases and the J segment 7 bases; nucleotides outside the gene matches: 13. For the CDR3, the DNA is TGTGCCAGCAGCTTCCCCCGGGGCGGGGGGGCAGGGAATGAGCAGTTCTTC. Its translation: CASSFPRGGGAGNEQFF. The variable domain in full, completed from reference TRBV7-2 and TRBJ2-1, reads GAGVSQSPSNKVTEKGKDVELRCDPISGHTALYWYRQSLGQGLEFLIYFQGNSAPDKSGLPSDRFSAERTGGSVSTLTIQRTQQEDSAVYLCASSFPRGGGAGNEQFFGPGTRLTVL.

The chain carries TRBV7-9 and TRBJ1-1; D might be TRBD1 (6 bases). V was shortened by 2 bases and J by 3 bases, with 19 bases between the two germline ends. From germline, CDR1 is SEHNR and CDR2 FQNEAQ (reference sequence). CDR3 length equals 17 residues. CDR3: CASSLLEAGEGYTEAFF. For the CDR3, the DNA is TGTGCCAGCAGCTTATTAGAGGCAGGGGAGGGATACACTGAAGCTTTCTTT.